These T cell receptor beta chains were read from a single sample in a study of cytomegalovirus exposure and HLA in healthy donors. Some clones are missing from TCRdb's copy, which holds only in-frame ones; the method was immunoSEQ multiplex PCR. The profile shows 200,000 or so clones, around nine tenths of them singletons. The sequencing input was PBMCs. Source of these receptors: a young woman in good health and CMV-seronegative. Each CDR3 is given with its conserved first and last residue. The D gene is left open where the match is weak. Clone size appears in some rows only: once, few, many, or a class for an expanded clone.

TRBV11-2	-	-	TRBJ1-1	CASSLGNGVNTEAFF	TGTGCCAGCAGCTTAGGTAACGGGGTGAACACTGAAGCTTTCTTT
TRBV14	-	-	TRBJ1-1	CASSQDRGTEAFF	TGTGCCAGCAGCCAAGATCGGGGGACTGAAGCTTTCTTT
TRBV9	TRBD1	-	TRBJ1-1	CASSVQDRDTEAFF	TGTGCCAGCAGCGTCCAAGACAGGGACACTGAAGCTTTCTTT
TRBV25-1	-	-	TRBJ1-1	CASRVRSEAFF	TGTGCCAGCAGAGTGAGATCTGAAGCTTTCTTT
TRBV4-2	TRBD1	-	TRBJ1-1	CASSQERQGNTEAFF	TGTGCCAGCAGCCAAGAGCGACAGGGGAACACTGAAGCTTTCTTT
TRBV7-9	TRBD1	once	TRBJ2-7	CASSLPRTGTYEQYF	TGTGCCAGCAGCTTACCGAGGACAGGGACCTACGAGCAGTACTTC
TRBV9	-	-	TRBJ2-7	CASSAQGLETYEQYF	TGTGCCAGCAGCGCCCAGGGACTGGAAACCTACGAGCAGTACTTC
TRBV6-4	TRBD2	-	TRBJ2-3	CASSERGGETDTQYF	TGTGCCAGCAGTGAACGGGGGGGGGAGACAGATACGCAGTATTTT
TRBV30	TRBD1	-	TRBJ1-1	CAWRADRGRNTEAFF	TGTGCCTGGAGGGCTGACAGGGGGCGGAACACTGAAGCTTTCTTT
TRBV27	TRBD1	once	TRBJ1-3	CASRRQGSGNTIYF	TGTGCCAGCAGACGACAGGGTTCTGGAAACACCATATATTTT
TRBV30	-	-	TRBJ2-7	CAWSVGRRGREQYF	TGTGCCTGGAGTGTAGGAAGAAGGGGTCGCGAGCAGTACTTC
TRBV28	-	-	TRBJ2-3	CASSLSADTQYF	TGTGCCAGCAGTTTATCGGCAGATACGCAGTATTTT